What follows are 26 T cell receptor beta chains derived from one specimen sequenced in a study of cytomegalovirus exposure and HLA in healthy donors. The study ran its PCR with 60 Vbeta and 13 Jbeta primers. The assay was immunoSEQ multiplex PCR, and TCRdb's table has in-frame clones only and misses some. This sample has hundreds of thousands of clones; approximately 70% occur once, and the top ten carry about 2.5%. What was sequenced was PBMCs. Every receptor here comes from a man aged 35 to 55 in good health and CMV-seropositive.

As regards this clone: The same CDR3 can be traced to other DNA sequences in this sample. This chain connects TRBV5-6 to TRBJ1-5; TRBD1 might be the D (5 bases). Trimming took off 2 bases at V and 0 bases at J, with 9 bases between the two ends. This CDR3 is built from 15 residues. Germline-derived CDR1 and CDR2 are SGHDT and YYEEEE. The CDR3 region has the DNA TGTGCCAGCAGCTTACGGGGGAATAGCAATCAGCCCCAGCATTTT. Protein: CASSLRGNSNQPQHF.

This chain links TRBV27 with TRBJ1-6; D gene uncertain. Germline V gives CDR1 MNHEY, CDR2 SMNVEV (reference sequence). This CDR3 region has 16 residues. V shed 4 bases and J shed 6 bases, with 16 bases lying between them. The CDR3 here is CASSSLTGSGNSPLHF. Written as DNA, the CDR3 is TGTGCCAGCAGTTCATTAACCGGGAGTGGTAATTCACCCCTCCACTTT.

This clone has just a few counts. The chain combines TRBV7-2 with TRBJ2-7; 7 nucleotides line up with TRBD1. The V gene end was trimmed by 5 bases and the J gene end by 4 bases; junction bases not matched to a gene: 8. CDR3 length equals 14 residues. Germline CDR1 reads SGHTA; CDR2 reads FQGNSA. The CDR3 coding sequence is TGTGCCAGCAGCATCCGGGACAGCTTATACGAGCAGTACTTC. Its protein product is CASSIRDSLYEQYF.

The genes are TRBV6-1 and TRBJ2-7, with TRBD1 matching 7 bases. Losses at the gene ends were 0 bases for V and 5 bases for J; bases not matched to a gene: 10. Germline values: CDR1 MNHNS, CDR2 SASEGT. The CDR3 runs to 16 residues. The DNA of the CDR3 is TGTGCCAGCAGTGAAGCTAGGGGGCGCAGGGCAAACGAGCAGTACTTC. Translation: CASSEARGRRANEQYF.

This chain links TRBV11-2 with TRBJ1-1, with 9 bases identical to TRBD1. The CDR3 extends over 15 amino acids. V was pared by 6 bases and J by 5 bases, with 10 bases of the junction left unmatched. Germline assignment: CDR1 SGHAT and CDR2 FQNNGV. CDR3 in amino acids: CASSLYTGGGTEAFF. CDR3 bases: TGTGCCAGCAGTTTATACACAGGGGGCGGAACTGAAGCTTTCTTT.

V and J are TRBV10-3 and TRBJ2-1, with TRBD2 identical over 10 bases. Germline values: CDR1 ENHRY, CDR2 SYGVKD. The V gene end was trimmed by 3 bases and the J gene end by 7 bases; junction bases not matched to a gene: 6. The CDR3 covers 15 residues. The CDR3 region has the DNA TGTGCCATCAGTGAAGGGTCTAGCGGGGGTAATGAGCAGTTCTTC. Residues: CAISEGSSGGNEQFF.

This chain joins TRBV18 and TRBJ1-4; D is ambiguous. CDR1 KGHSH and CDR2 LQKENI come from the germline V gene. The CDR3 runs to 16 residues. Trimming pared 1 base from V and 0 bases from J, leaving 9 bases between. As DNA, the CDR3 is TGTGCCAGCTCACCACTGCCCATAGCAACTAATGAAAAACTGTTTTTT. It encodes CASSPLPIATNEKLFF.

The rearrangement uses TRBV5-4 and TRBJ1-1; TRBD1 aligns across 10 bases. Germline values: CDR1 SGHNT, CDR2 YYREEE (reference sequence). The CDR3 totals 15 residues. The ends lost 0 bases at V and 3 bases at J; junction bases unmatched: 2. CDR3 DNA: TGTGCCAGCAGCTTGGCCGGACAGGGGGACACTGAAGCTTTCTTT. It codes for CASSLAGQGDTEAFF. Drawing the rest from reference TRBV5-4 and TRBJ1-1, the complete variable domain is ETGVTQSPTHLIKTRGQQVTLRCSSQSGHNTVSWYQQALGQGPQFIFQYYREEENGRGNFPPRFSGLQFPNYSSELNVNALELDDSALYLCASSLAGQGDTEAFFGQGTRLTVV.

The CDR3 coding sequence is TGTGCCAGCAGTTCCGGGACAGGGGGATACAATGAGCAGTTCTTC. This translates into CASSSGTGGYNEQFF. The chain carries TRBV27 and TRBJ2-1; 11 bases map to TRBD1. After removal of 4 bases from V and 4 bases from J, the junction contained 3 bases not matched to a gene. The CDR3 covers 15 residues. Per the germline V gene, CDR1 is MNHEY and CDR2 is SMNVEV (reference sequence).

V and J are TRBV10-3 and TRBJ1-6; tentatively, D is TRBD1 (6 bases). The V gene's germline CDR1 is ENHRY and CDR2 SYGVKD. The V end was cut by 3 bases, the J end by 8 bases, with 11 bases between. The CDR3 has 14 amino acids. The CDR3 here is CAISDGAGDSPLHF. CDR3 sequence (DNA): TGTGCCATCAGTGACGGGGCAGGGGATTCACCCCTCCACTTT.

The chain carries TRBV19 and TRBJ2-5; 11 bases match TRBD2. The CDR3 extends over 15 amino acids. Germline values: CDR1 LNHDA, CDR2 SQIVND (reference sequence). With V trimmed by 5 bases and J by 7 bases, 9 bases remained unmatched. This CDR3 reads CASSLGTSGGVTQYF. For the CDR3, the DNA is TGTGCCAGTAGTCTCGGGACTAGCGGTGGTGTGACCCAGTACTTC.

The chain recombines TRBV2 with TRBJ1-3; D is ambiguous. Per the germline V gene, CDR1 is SNHLY and CDR2 is FYNNEI. V was shortened by 2 bases and J by 2 bases, with 16 bases between the two germline ends. This CDR3 is 17 amino acids long. As DNA, the CDR3 is TGTGCCAGCAGTGAAAGACAATTCGGTTTGGCTGGAAACACCATATATTTT. Translation gives CASSERQFGLAGNTIYF.

For the CDR3, the DNA is TGTGCCAGTAGTACCTGGACAGGGTGGGCCAAAAACATTCAGTACTTC. Translation: CASSTWTGWAKNIQYF. The chain uses TRBV19 and TRBJ2-4, with 8 positions matching TRBD1. CDR1 LNHDA and CDR2 SQIVND come from the germline V gene (reference sequence). This CDR3 region has 16 residues. V was clipped by 4 bases and J by 1 base; unmatched bases: 6.

This rearrangement joins TRBV5-1 to TRBJ1-5; no clear D. Between the trimmed V and J ends, which lost 0 bases and 6 bases, there was a span of 7 bases. This CDR3 is 13 amino acids long. Germline CDR1 SGHRS, CDR2 YFSETQ. DNA of the CDR3: TGCGCCAGCAGCTTGGTTCCGGGTCAGCCCCAGCATTTT. Residues: CASSLVPGQPQHF. Filled out from reference TRBV5-1 and TRBJ1-5, the complete variable domain reads KAGVTQTPRYLIKTRGQQVTLSCSPISGHRSVSWYQQTPGQGLQFLFEYFSETQRNKGNFPGRFSGRQFSNSRSEMNVSTLELGDSALYLCASSLVPGQPQHFGDGTRLSIL.

The chain joins TRBV6-5 to TRBJ1-2; the D is unclear. CDR1 MNHEY and CDR2 SVGAGI come from the germline V gene. Trimming stripped 3 bases from V and 4 bases from J, with 9 bases between. The CDR3 runs 13 residues. The CDR3 DNA sequence: TGTGCCAGCAGTTATAGTGCGAGCTATGGCTACACCTTC. This translates into CASSYSASYGYTF.

This rearrangement joins TRBV10-3 to TRBJ1-1; D not resolved. The CDR3 is 14 amino acids. The V gene's germline CDR1 is ENHRY and CDR2 SYGVKD. V was clipped by 3 bases and J by 1 base, with 9 bases between them. CDR3 nucleotides: TGTGCCATCAGTGACAGCAGGAAGAACACTGAAGCTTTCTTT. This gives the protein CAISDSRKNTEAFF.

The sample holds one count of this clone. This chain joins TRBV14 and TRBJ2-3; D is unclear. Germline V gene lookup returns CDR1 SGHDN and CDR2 FVKESK. This CDR3 region has 15 residues. Trimming took 4 bases from V and 0 from J, leaving 11 bases between them. The CDR3 coding sequence is TGTGCCAGCAGCCCTTCACTGACTAGCACAGATACGCAGTATTTT. Protein sequence: CASSPSLTSTDTQYF.

The chain combines TRBV7-9 with TRBJ2-3, with D possibly being TRBD2 (6 bases). Germline V gene lookup returns CDR1 SEHNR and CDR2 FQNEAQ (reference sequence). This CDR3 contains 12 residues. V was pared by 3 bases and J by 6 bases, with 7 bases between. CDR3 nucleotides: TGTGCCAGCAGCTTCGCGGGGGATACGCAGTATTTT. Protein product: CASSFAGDTQYF.

CDR3 in amino acids: CARSRGVWTF. CDR3 nucleotide sequence: TGTGCCAGGTCTCGGGGGGTGTGGACCTTC. The chain is built from TRBV6-8 and TRBJ1-2; possible D gene TRBD1, 5 bases. The germline V gene has CDR1 MNHGY and CDR2 SAAAGT. V shed 9 bases and J shed 14 bases, with 16 bases lying between them. The CDR3 is made up of 10 amino acids.

This clone was recorded once. The chain uses TRBV25-1 and TRBJ1-1, with 9 nucleotides matching TRBD1. CDR1 and CDR2 (germline): MGHDK, SYGVNS. The CDR3 totals 17 residues. V lost 5 bases to trimming and J lost 5 bases; unmatched junction nucleotides: 15. The CDR3 loop reads CASSKAPGQGIKTEAFF. The CDR3 nucleotides read TGTGCCAGCAGTAAGGCTCCGGGACAGGGTATTAAGACTGAAGCTTTCTTT.

The chain has TRBV19 and TRBJ2-6, with 8 positions matching TRBD1. Germline values: CDR1 LNHDA, CDR2 SQIVND (reference sequence). The CDR3 consists of 19 residues. V was clipped by 1 base and J by 0 bases; unmatched bases: 8. The CDR3 spells CASSIGWDRTYSGANVLTF. For the CDR3, the DNA is TGTGCCAGTAGTATAGGTTGGGACAGGACATACTCTGGGGCCAACGTCCTGACTTTC.

V is TRBV18 and J is TRBJ1-2; 9 bases match TRBD1. J was trimmed by 8 bases and V by 3 bases; bases with no gene match: 7. Germline assignment: CDR1 KGHSH and CDR2 LQKENI. CDR3 length: 14 residues. CDR3 sequence (DNA): TGTGCCAGCTCACCGCCGGGACAGGGATACGGCTACACCTTC. Encoded protein: CASSPPGQGYGYTF.

The V call is TRBV19, the J call TRBJ2-7; 8 positions match TRBD1. V lost 1 base to trimming and J lost 5 bases; unmatched junction nucleotides: 4. Germline CDR1 LNHDA, CDR2 SQIVND (reference sequence). CDR3 length equals 14 residues. In DNA form, the CDR3 reads TGTGCCAGTAGTATAGTCGCGACAGGGGACGAGCAGTACTTC. Translating gives CASSIVATGDEQYF.

V is TRBV7-6 and J is TRBJ1-2, with D perhaps matching TRBD1 (5 bases). Trimming took off 1 base at V and 0 bases at J, with 9 bases between the two ends. The V gene's germline CDR1 is SGHVS and CDR2 FNYEAQ. The CDR3 extends over 15 amino acids. CDR3 protein: CASSLEAGTNYGYTF. DNA of the CDR3: TGTGCCAGCAGCTTAGAGGCAGGGACTAACTATGGCTACACCTTC.

The chain combines TRBV7-2 with TRBJ1-1; possible D gene TRBD1, 6 bases. Per the germline V gene, CDR1 is SGHTA and CDR2 is FQGNSA. Trimming took off 5 bases at V and 2 bases at J, with 18 bases between the two ends. The CDR3 spans 16 residues. The CDR3 DNA is TGTGCCAGCAGCCCCCAGACCGACAGGACCAACACTGAAGCTTTCTTT. Translation gives CASSPQTDRTNTEAFF.

This chain links TRBV4-2 with TRBJ1-2; TRBD1 matches 8 bases. The CDR3 contains 16 residues. CDR1 is LGHNA and CDR2 is YNFKEQ in the germline V gene. V gave up 4 bases and J gave up 2 bases; unmatched junction bases: 9. The CDR3 DNA reads TGTGCCAGCAGCCTAGGACAGGGAAGTGAAAACTATGGCTACACCTTC. Translated, it gives CASSLGQGSENYGYTF.